The 16 T cell receptor beta chains below were found in one sample sequenced in a study of chemoradiotherapy in HPV16-positive cancers. Assay: immunoSEQ multiplex PCR; the TCRdb copy retains only in-frame clones and omits some. The table lists about 53,000 clones, over 85% of them singletons. Material: blood, obtained from a patient who underwent chemoradiotherapy. The receptors derive from a human donor with HPV-associated anogenital cancer.

The CDR3 protein is CASDPGGLPIPSLHF. The CDR3 nucleotides are TGTGCCAGTGACCCCGGGGGGCTCCCAATTCCGAGCCTCCACTTT. This sequence joins TRBV25-1 and TRBJ1-6; a possible D gene is TRBD1 (6 bases). Germline V lookup: CDR1 MGHDK, CDR2 SYGVNS. V was clipped by 9 bases and J by 15 bases, with 27 bases between them. This CDR3 comprises 15 residues.

This clone was counted only a few times. The genes are TRBV7-8 and TRBJ2-1, with 11 bases that match TRBD2. Trimming cost V 6 bases and J 4 bases; bases outside gene matches: 5. The CDR3 is made up of 15 amino acids. Germline V gene sequence: CDR1 SGHVS, CDR2 FQNEAQ. The DNA for the CDR3 is TGTGCCAGCAGTTATAGCGGGAGGGGGTACAATGAGCAGTTCTTC. As protein: CASSYSGRGYNEQFF.

The chain combines TRBV4-2 with TRBJ2-3; D is undetermined. Germline CDR1 and CDR2: LGHNA and YNFKEQ. CDR3 length: 14 residues. V was cut by 9 bases and J by 0 bases, with 13 bases left in between. CDR3: CASRDSPSTDTQYF. DNA of the CDR3: TGTGCCAGTCGAGACTCTCCCAGCACAGATACGCAGTATTTT.

CDR3 nucleotide sequence: TGTGCCAGCAGGACAGGGGCCACAGATACGCAGTATTTT. Its translation: CASRTGATDTQYF. The chain uses TRBV6-5 and TRBJ2-3; 8 positions match TRBD1. Germline V lookup: CDR1 MNHEY, CDR2 SVGAGI. The CDR3 consists of 13 residues. V lost 6 bases to trimming and J lost 2 bases; unmatched junction nucleotides: 1.

J is TRBJ2-3 and V is TRBV2; TRBD2 agrees at 7 bases. This CDR3 contains 14 residues. The J segment lost 1 base and the V segment lost 4 bases, leaving 2 bases of the junction unmatched. The germline V gene encodes CDR1 SNHLY and CDR2 FYNNEI. The CDR3 loop reads CASSAAGGTDTQYF. In DNA form, the CDR3 reads TGTGCCAGCAGTGCGGCGGGGGGCACAGATACGCAGTATTTT. The full variable domain, its missing parts supplied by reference TRBV2 and TRBJ2-3, is EPEVTQTPSHQVTQMGQEVILRCVPISNHLYFYWYRQILGQKVEFLVSFYNNEISEKSEIFDDQFSVERPDGSNFTLKIRSTKLEDSAMYFCASSAAGGTDTQYFGPGTRLTVL.

This clone occurred once. V and J are TRBV4-2 and TRBJ2-7; D possibly uses TRBD1 or TRBD2 (6 bases each). The germline V gene encodes CDR1 LGHNA and CDR2 YNFKEQ. The V end was cut by 1 base, the J end by 0 bases, with 16 bases between. The CDR3 is 17 amino acids. This CDR3 reads CASSQVRRDISSYEQYF. CDR3 bases: TGTGCCAGCAGCCAAGTGAGGCGGGACATCAGCTCCTACGAGCAGTACTTC.

The chain links TRBV29-1 to TRBJ1-4, with 7 bases matching TRBD1. Looked up from germline, CDR1 is SQVTM and CDR2 is ANQGSEA. CDR3 length: 14 amino acids. CDR3 DNA sequence: TGCGGGGCAGGGGGAACATCGGCTAATGAAAAACTGTTTTTT. Its protein product is CGAGGTSANEKLFF.

The V gene is TRBV11-2, the J gene TRBJ1-1; D gene uncertain. This CDR3 has 16 residues. CDR1 is SGHAT, CDR2 FQNNGV, per germline. Trimming left V 1 base short and J 0 bases short, with 12 bases between. The CDR3 DNA follows: TGTGCCAGCAGCTTAGTTAGGGCCTCTATGAACACTGAAGCTTTCTTT. This gives the protein CASSLVRASMNTEAFF.

The CDR3 DNA sequence: TGTGCCAGCAGTGAGGGGACCGGCGGGGCTTCACCCCTCCACTTT. Its translation: CASSEGTGGASPLHF. V usage is TRBV6-4 and J usage is TRBJ1-6; D is possibly TRBD1 (5 bases). The V end lost 3 bases, the J end lost 9 bases, and 15 bases lay between the germline ends. Germline values: CDR1 MRHNA, CDR2 SNTAGT. The CDR3 is 15 residues long.

The V gene is TRBV5-1, the J gene TRBJ2-1, with unresolved D. Trimming took 0 bases from V and 0 from J, leaving 7 bases between them. The CDR3 is 15 amino acids. CDR1 SGHRS and CDR2 YFSETQ come from the germline V gene. The CDR3 reads CASSLVESSYNEQFF. Here the CDR3 DNA reads TGCGCCAGCAGCTTGGTGGAGAGCTCCTACAATGAGCAGTTCTTC.

This clone was seen just once. V gene TRBV28 combines with J gene TRBJ2-7, with 12 bases lining up with TRBD1. The germline CDR1 and CDR2 sequences are MDHEN and SYDVKM. The V and J ends lost 2 bases and 5 bases, in that order; junction bases with no gene match: 4. This CDR3 contains 15 residues. The CDR3 loop reads CASSLRGQGAHEQYF. The CDR3 region has the DNA TGTGCCAGCAGTTTAAGGGGACAGGGGGCACACGAGCAGTACTTC.

The chain couples TRBV7-9 to TRBJ2-5, with D maybe TRBD1 (6 bases). V lost 5 bases to trimming and J lost 5 bases, with 18 bases between them. The CDR3 is 15 amino acids. Germline lookup yields CDR1 SEHNR and CDR2 FQNEAQ (reference sequence). The CDR3 DNA sequence: TGTGCCAGCAGCCCCGACAGGCTCCAAGCGGAGACCCAGTACTTC. It is translated as CASSPDRLQAETQYF.

The V call is TRBV10-2, the J call TRBJ2-2; TRBD2 matches at 9 bases. The CDR3 covers 15 residues. With V trimmed by 11 bases and J by 1 base, 8 bases remained unmatched. Looked up from germline, CDR1 is WSHSY and CDR2 is SAAADI. The CDR3 is CAGSSSGGNTGELFF. The CDR3 DNA sequence: TGCGCCGGATCCAGTAGCGGGGGGAACACCGGGGAGCTGTTTTTT.

The V call is TRBV5-6, the J call TRBJ2-5, with 10 positions matching TRBD2. CDR3 size: 17 residues. With 0 bases clipped from V and 4 bases from J, the junction kept 9 bases outside the gene matches. CDR1 is SGHDT and CDR2 is YYEEEE in the germline V gene. CDR3 sequence: CASSLAARAGGPETQYF. The CDR3, as DNA: TGTGCCAGCAGCTTGGCGGCCCGAGCGGGAGGGCCAGAGACCCAGTACTTC. Combining the CDR3 with reference TRBV5-6 and TRBJ2-5 gives the whole variable domain DAGVTQSPTHLIKTRGQQVTLRCSPKSGHDTVSWYQQALGQGPQFIFQYYEEEERQRGNFPDRFSGHQFPNYSSELNVNALLLGDSALYLCASSLAARAGGPETQYFGPGTRLLVL.

The J gene is TRBJ2-3, the V gene TRBV5-1; possibly TRBD2 for D (5 bases). There are 16 residues in the CDR3. V was cut by 1 base and J by 0 bases, with 12 bases left in between. The germline V gene encodes CDR1 SGHRS and CDR2 YFSETQ. Written as DNA, the CDR3 is TGCGCCAGCAGCTTGCGGGGTAGCCCGAGCACAGATACGCAGTATTTT. Protein product: CASSLRGSPSTDTQYF. The whole variable domain, filled in from reference TRBV5-1 and TRBJ2-3, reads KAGVTQTPRYLIKTRGQQVTLSCSPISGHRSVSWYQQTPGQGLQFLFEYFSETQRNKGNFPGRFSGRQFSNSRSEMNVSTLELGDSALYLCASSLRGSPSTDTQYFGPGTRLTVL.

The rearrangement links TRBV19 to TRBJ2-2, with TRBD1 identical over 11 bases. The germline V gene encodes CDR1 LNHDA and CDR2 SQIVND (reference sequence). V shed 2 bases and J 5 bases; nucleotides not matched to a gene: 7. The CDR3 is made up of 17 amino acids. The CDR3 reads CASSIRTGGSGTGELFF. The CDR3 nucleotides are TGTGCCAGTAGTATAAGGACAGGGGGCTCGGGAACCGGGGAGCTGTTTTTT. The variable domain in full, with the rest retrieved from reference TRBV19 and TRBJ2-2, is DGGITQSPKYLFRKEGQNVTLSCEQNLNHDAMYWYRQDPGQGLRLIYYSQIVNDFQKGDIAEGYSVSREKKESFPLTVTSAQKNPTAFYLCASSIRTGGSGTGELFFGEGSRLTVL.